The clone carrying this TCR beta chain occurred many times. This sample was included in a study of regulatory T cells in long-lasting Graves disease. Time point given: newly diagnosed GD, antithyroid drugs for less than 3 months. PBMCs were the source of the RNA used for TCR sequencing. Investigators prepared the TCR beta libraries by applying iRepertoire HTBI primers and Arm-PCR of CDR3 regions. One entry per CDR3 protein results from TCRdb running MiXCR on the multiplex PCR reads. The sample includes more than 300,000 distinct CDR3 sequences, about 11% of them seen just once. The same data also went into a second study, on T cells in Graves' hyperthyroidism and ophthalmopathy. That work states: Graves' hyperthyroidism was deemed stable absent ophthalmopathy progression within 18 months.

This sample comprised peripheral blood mononuclear cells (PBMCs), obtained at new diagnosis, from a patient treated with antithyroid drugs. This clonotype was obtained from a woman aged 18-30 years with Graves disease.

The CDR3: CASRRTGTYEQYF. CDR3 coding DNA: TGTGCCAGCAGACGGACAGGGACCTACGAGCAGTACTTC. The J gene is TRBJ2-7, the V gene TRBV12-3 or TRBV12-4; 8 bases are a match to TRBD1. J was trimmed by 2 bases and V by 6 bases; bases with no gene match: 3. CDR3 size: 13 residues.